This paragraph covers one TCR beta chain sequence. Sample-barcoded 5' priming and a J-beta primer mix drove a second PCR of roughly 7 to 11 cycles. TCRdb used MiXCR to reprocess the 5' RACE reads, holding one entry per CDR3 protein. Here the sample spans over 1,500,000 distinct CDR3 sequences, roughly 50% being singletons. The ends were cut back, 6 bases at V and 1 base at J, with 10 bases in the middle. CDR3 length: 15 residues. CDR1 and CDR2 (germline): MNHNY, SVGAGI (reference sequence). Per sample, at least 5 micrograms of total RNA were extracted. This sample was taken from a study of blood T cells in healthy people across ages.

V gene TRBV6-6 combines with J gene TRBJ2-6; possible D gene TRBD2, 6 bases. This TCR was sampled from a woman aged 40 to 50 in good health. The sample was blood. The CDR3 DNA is TGTGCCAGCAGACGCGGGGCTTCTGGGGCCAACGTCCTGACTTTC. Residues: CASRRGASGANVLTF.